These T cell receptor beta chains were read from a single sample in a study of shared clonotypes between healthy human individuals. The protocol was immunoSEQ multiplex PCR, while the TCRdb copy is restricted to in-frame clones and leaves out a portion. This table has around 2,000,000 clones, about 95% appearing once. Sequenced material: naive CD8+ T cells sorted from blood. Every receptor here comes from a man aged 18-30 years in good health. CDR3s include the opening cysteine and the closing phenylalanine or tryptophan. A D gene is named only where the DNA matches it firmly. The size field is filled for only some rows; it gives once, few, many or a size class.

J gene: TRBJ1-2
CDR3 length: 16
V gene: TRBV7-9
clone size: .
D gene: TRBD1
CDR3 protein: CASSLVGQDSLYGYTF
CDR3 DNA: TGTGCCAGCAGCTTAGTCGGACAGGACTCCCTTTATGGCTACACCTTC

J gene: TRBJ2-2
CDR3 length: 12
V gene: TRBV6-1
clone size: .
D gene: .
CDR3 protein: CASRDNAGELFF
CDR3 DNA: TGTGCCAGCAGAGATAACGCCGGGGAGCTGTTTTTT

J gene: TRBJ1-1
CDR3 length: 14
V gene: TRBV27
clone size: .
D gene: .
CDR3 protein: CASSLKGMRDEAFF
CDR3 DNA: TGTGCCAGCAGTTTAAAAGGGATGAGGGACGAAGCTTTCTTT

J gene: TRBJ2-7
CDR3 length: 14
V gene: TRBV30
clone size: .
D gene: .
CDR3 protein: CACLLGQPTYEQYF
CDR3 DNA: TGTGCCTGCCTTCTAGGTCAGCCTACCTACGAGCAGTACTTC

J gene: TRBJ2-1
CDR3 length: 15
V gene: TRBV7-9
clone size: .
D gene: .
CDR3 protein: CASSLPTHSYNEQFF
CDR3 DNA: TGTGCCAGCAGCTTACCGACCCATTCCTACAATGAGCAGTTCTTC

J gene: TRBJ2-5
CDR3 length: 14
V gene: TRBV7-9
clone size: .
D gene: .
CDR3 protein: CASSLVGLMETQYF
CDR3 DNA: TGTGCCAGCAGCTTAGTGGGATTAATGGAGACCCAGTACTTC

J gene: TRBJ1-5
CDR3 length: 13
V gene: TRBV6-6
clone size: .
D gene: .
CDR3 protein: CASSYMSNQPQHF
CDR3 DNA: TGTGCCAGCAGTTACATGAGCAATCAGCCCCAGCATTTT

J gene: TRBJ2-7
CDR3 length: 15
V gene: TRBV6-6
clone size: .
D gene: .
CDR3 protein: CASSYAGLLQNEQYF
CDR3 DNA: TGTGCCAGCAGTTACGCGGGACTCCTCCAGAATGAGCAGTACTTC

J gene: TRBJ2-7
CDR3 length: 9
V gene: TRBV5-8
clone size: .
D gene: .
CDR3 protein: CASSLFEYF
CDR3 DNA: TGTGCCAGCAGCTTGTTTGAGTACTTC

J gene: TRBJ2-1
CDR3 length: 18
V gene: TRBV4-3
clone size: .
D gene: .
CDR3 protein: CASSQDPSVGSSYNEQFF
CDR3 DNA: TGCGCCAGCAGCCAAGACCCCTCGGTCGGGAGCTCCTACAATGAGCAGTTCTTC

J gene: TRBJ2-3
CDR3 length: 17
V gene: TRBV7-9
clone size: .
D gene: .
CDR3 protein: CASSLEGTSEGIDTQYF
CDR3 DNA: TGTGCCAGCAGCTTAGAAGGGACCTCTGAAGGCATAGATACGCAGTATTTT

J gene: TRBJ2-3
CDR3 length: 12
V gene: TRBV30
clone size: .
D gene: .
CDR3 protein: CAWSGTGSAQYF
CDR3 DNA: TGTGCCTGGAGCGGAACAGGGTCAGCGCAGTATTTT

J gene: TRBJ1-4
CDR3 length: 16
V gene: TRBV2
clone size: .
D gene: .
CDR3 protein: CASSYLTQATNEKLFF
CDR3 DNA: TGTGCCAGCAGTTATCTGACACAGGCAACTAATGAAAAACTGTTTTTT

J gene: TRBJ1-2
CDR3 length: 16
V gene: TRBV5-5
clone size: .
D gene: .
CDR3 protein: CASSFGEPPKGYGYTF
CDR3 DNA: TGTGCCAGCAGCTTCGGGGAACCCCCCAAAGGCTATGGCTACACCTTC

J gene: TRBJ2-1
CDR3 length: 16
V gene: TRBV7-2
clone size: .
D gene: TRBD2
CDR3 protein: CASSLPLADSRSEQFF
CDR3 DNA: TGTGCCAGCAGCTTGCCGCTAGCGGACTCTAGGAGTGAGCAGTTCTTC

J gene: TRBJ2-3
CDR3 length: 13
V gene: TRBV9
clone size: .
D gene: .
CDR3 protein: CASSLTSTDTQYF
CDR3 DNA: TGTGCCAGCAGCCTTACTAGCACAGATACGCAGTATTTT

J gene: TRBJ2-1
CDR3 length: 16
V gene: TRBV5-4
clone size: .
D gene: TRBD1
CDR3 protein: CASSLADRGVYNEQFF
CDR3 DNA: TGTGCCAGCAGCTTGGCGGACAGGGGGGTCTACAATGAGCAGTTCTTC

J gene: TRBJ2-2
CDR3 length: 13
V gene: TRBV6-5
clone size: .
D gene: .
CDR3 protein: CASSYSAAGELFF
CDR3 DNA: TGTGCCAGCAGTTACTCGGCCGCCGGGGAGCTGTTTTTT

J gene: TRBJ2-3
CDR3 length: 16
V gene: TRBV27
clone size: .
D gene: TRBD2
CDR3 protein: CASSPWTSGVQDTQYF
CDR3 DNA: TGTGCCAGCAGTCCCTGGACTAGCGGGGTTCAAGATACGCAGTATTTT

J gene: TRBJ2-7
CDR3 length: 15
V gene: TRBV4-1
clone size: once
D gene: .
CDR3 protein: CASSQTSDRSYEQYF
CDR3 DNA: TGCGCCAGCAGCCAAACCTCCGACAGGTCATACGAGCAGTACTTC

J gene: TRBJ2-7
CDR3 length: 16
V gene: TRBV6-5
clone size: .
D gene: .
CDR3 protein: CASSYSSGFLSYEQYF
CDR3 DNA: TGTGCCAGCAGTTACAGTTCGGGTTTTCTTTCCTACGAGCAGTACTTC

J gene: TRBJ2-1
CDR3 length: 15
V gene: TRBV5-1
clone size: .
D gene: .
CDR3 protein: CASSPRGTAYNEQFF
CDR3 DNA: TGCGCCAGCAGCCCGCGGGGGACAGCATACAATGAGCAGTTCTTC

J gene: TRBJ1-2
CDR3 length: 15
V gene: TRBV4-3
clone size: .
D gene: .
CDR3 protein: CASSHVRAQDYGYTF
CDR3 DNA: TGCGCCAGCAGCCATGTTAGGGCGCAGGATTATGGCTACACCTTC

J gene: TRBJ1-6
CDR3 length: 16
V gene: TRBV7-3
clone size: .
D gene: TRBD1
CDR3 protein: CASSPSDRLGGRPLHF
CDR3 DNA: TGTGCCAGCAGCCCCTCGGACAGGTTGGGAGGAAGACCCCTCCACTTT

J gene: TRBJ2-1
CDR3 length: 16
V gene: TRBV11-2
clone size: .
D gene: TRBD1
CDR3 protein: CASSSDRGPSYNEQFF
CDR3 DNA: TGTGCCAGCAGTTCGGACAGGGGCCCCTCCTACAATGAGCAGTTCTTC

J gene: TRBJ2-7
CDR3 length: 14
V gene: TRBV7-9
clone size: once
D gene: .
CDR3 protein: CASSGTGHGYEQYF
CDR3 DNA: TGTGCCAGCAGCGGGACGGGACACGGCTACGAGCAGTACTTC

J gene: TRBJ1-5
CDR3 length: 16
V gene: TRBV2
clone size: .
D gene: .
CDR3 protein: CASSEVSPIGGQPQHF
CDR3 DNA: TGTGCCAGCAGTGAAGTTTCCCCCATCGGGGGGCAGCCCCAGCATTTT

J gene: TRBJ2-5
CDR3 length: 17
V gene: TRBV5-1
clone size: .
D gene: TRBD2
CDR3 protein: CASSLGVILATKETQYF
CDR3 DNA: TGCGCCAGCAGCTTGGGGGTCATACTAGCGACCAAAGAGACCCAGTACTTC

J gene: TRBJ2-5
CDR3 length: 16
V gene: TRBV19
clone size: .
D gene: .
CDR3 protein: CASSNLRTDLGETQYF
CDR3 DNA: TGTGCCAGTAGTAACCTGCGGACAGACCTGGGGGAGACCCAGTACTTC

J gene: TRBJ2-5
CDR3 length: 14
V gene: TRBV7-6
clone size: .
D gene: TRBD1
CDR3 protein: CASSPDRGEETQYF
CDR3 DNA: TGTGCCAGCAGCCCAGACAGGGGGGAAGAGACCCAGTACTTC

J gene: TRBJ2-3
CDR3 length: 12
V gene: TRBV30
clone size: .
D gene: .
CDR3 protein: CAWTENTDTQYF
CDR3 DNA: TGTGCCTGGACCGAAAACACAGATACGCAGTATTTT

J gene: TRBJ2-7
CDR3 length: 12
V gene: TRBV5-1
clone size: .
D gene: .
CDR3 protein: CASSLDPREQYF
CDR3 DNA: TGCGCCAGCAGCTTGGATCCGCGGGAGCAGTACTTC

J gene: TRBJ2-1
CDR3 length: 14
V gene: TRBV11-2
clone size: .
D gene: .
CDR3 protein: CASSSGWTGNEQFF
CDR3 DNA: TGTGCCAGCAGCTCCGGGTGGACGGGAAATGAGCAGTTCTTC

J gene: TRBJ2-7
CDR3 length: 16
V gene: TRBV6-6
clone size: .
D gene: TRBD2
CDR3 protein: CASSYSARLADYEQYF
CDR3 DNA: TGTGCCAGCAGTTACTCTGCCCGACTAGCGGACTACGAGCAGTACTTC

J gene: TRBJ2-3
CDR3 length: 15
V gene: TRBV30
clone size: .
D gene: TRBD1
CDR3 protein: CAWSGTGGNTDTQYF
CDR3 DNA: TGTGCCTGGAGTGGGACAGGGGGCAATACAGATACGCAGTATTTT

J gene: TRBJ2-2
CDR3 length: 14
V gene: TRBV4-1
clone size: .
D gene: .
CDR3 protein: CASSQRSITGELFF
CDR3 DNA: TGCGCCAGCAGCCAACGTTCTATTACCGGGGAGCTGTTTTTT

J gene: TRBJ2-1
CDR3 length: 14
V gene: TRBV4-3
clone size: .
D gene: .
CDR3 protein: CASSQIGGVDEQFF
CDR3 DNA: TGCGCCAGCAGCCAGATCGGGGGAGTGGATGAGCAGTTCTTC

J gene: TRBJ2-7
CDR3 length: 15
V gene: TRBV5-1
clone size: .
D gene: TRBD2
CDR3 protein: CASSHKLAGGLEQYF
CDR3 DNA: TGCGCCAGCAGCCACAAACTAGCGGGAGGTCTCGAGCAGTACTTC

J gene: TRBJ2-7
CDR3 length: 15
V gene: TRBV7-9
clone size: .
D gene: TRBD1
CDR3 protein: CASSLPTGVVYEQYF
CDR3 DNA: TGTGCCAGCAGCTTGCCGACAGGGGTCGTCTACGAGCAGTACTTC

J gene: TRBJ2-3
CDR3 length: 19
V gene: TRBV5-4
clone size: .
D gene: TRBD1
CDR3 protein: CASSLDLSPGTANTDTQYF
CDR3 DNA: TGTGCCAGCAGCTTGGACCTCTCCCCCGGGACAGCGAACACAGATACGCAGTATTTT

J gene: TRBJ2-3
CDR3 length: 11
V gene: TRBV5-4
clone size: .
D gene: .
CDR3 protein: CAILRTDTQYF
CDR3 DNA: TGTGCCATCCTAAGGACAGATACGCAGTATTTT

J gene: TRBJ2-1
CDR3 length: 15
V gene: TRBV5-1
clone size: .
D gene: .
CDR3 protein: CASSPNTGLSNEQFF
CDR3 DNA: TGCGCCAGCAGCCCAAATACCGGGCTCTCCAATGAGCAGTTCTTC

J gene: TRBJ2-1
CDR3 length: 15
V gene: TRBV27
clone size: .
D gene: .
CDR3 protein: CASSLPQQGRIEQFF
CDR3 DNA: TGTGCCAGCAGTTTACCTCAGCAGGGTAGAATTGAGCAGTTCTTC

J gene: TRBJ1-5
CDR3 length: 14
V gene: TRBV5-6
clone size: .
D gene: .
CDR3 protein: CASSFWGGNQPQHF
CDR3 DNA: TGTGCCAGCAGCTTTTGGGGTGGCAATCAGCCCCAGCATTTT

J gene: TRBJ1-4
CDR3 length: 16
V gene: TRBV19
clone size: .
D gene: .
CDR3 protein: CASSIDDEVGNEKLFF
CDR3 DNA: TGTGCCAGTAGTATAGATGATGAGGTTGGTAATGAAAAACTGTTTTTT

J gene: TRBJ2-3
CDR3 length: 14
V gene: TRBV4-1
clone size: .
D gene: TRBD1
CDR3 protein: CASNRDRDTDTQYF
CDR3 DNA: TGCGCCAGCAATCGGGACAGGGACACAGATACGCAGTATTTT

J gene: TRBJ2-1
CDR3 length: 14
V gene: TRBV5-4
clone size: .
D gene: .
CDR3 protein: CASQLPGLGNEQFF
CDR3 DNA: TGTGCCAGCCAACTCCCAGGACTGGGGAATGAGCAGTTCTTC

J gene: TRBJ1-4
CDR3 length: 14
V gene: TRBV19
clone size: once
D gene: .
CDR3 protein: CASSILHSNEKLFF
CDR3 DNA: TGTGCCAGTAGTATATTACATTCTAATGAAAAACTGTTTTTT